The 29 T cell receptor beta chains below come from one sample, sequenced in a study of blood T cell repertoires in COVID-19. Only in-frame clones appear in the TCRdb table, and some are missing; sequencing was by immunoSEQ multiplex PCR. The sample lists some 250,000 clones; approximately 83% were seen once. Input material: peripheral blood. These receptors were taken from a woman in her twenties or thirties who had recovered from COVID-19.

The chain combines TRBV5-1 with TRBJ2-1; perhaps TRBD2 as D (6 bases). The CDR3 is 14 amino acids. V was pared by 4 bases and J by 7 bases, with 15 bases between. Per germline, CDR1 SGHRS and CDR2 YFSETQ. CDR3 loop: CASSPGWRGNEQFF. The CDR3 nucleotides are TGCGCCAGCAGCCCCGGATGGAGGGGTAATGAGCAGTTCTTC.

DNA for the CDR3: TGTGCCAGCAGTGGCTGGGCGGGCTCCTACAATGAGCAGTTCTTC. Protein: CASSGWAGSYNEQFF. The chain joins TRBV2 to TRBJ2-1; maybe TRBD2 (5 bases). Per germline, CDR1 SNHLY and CDR2 FYNNEI. CDR3 length: 15 amino acids. V was shortened by 4 bases and J by 0 bases, with 10 bases between the two germline ends.

This chain joins TRBV7-6 and TRBJ1-4; 8 bases line up with TRBD1. V was pared by 1 base and J by 4 bases, with 5 bases of the junction left unmatched. This CDR3 contains 16 residues. From germline, CDR1 is SGHVS and CDR2 FNYEAQ. The CDR3: CASSLEQGGFNEKLFF. For the CDR3, the DNA is TGTGCCAGCAGCTTAGAACAGGGGGGGTTTAATGAAAAACTGTTTTTT.

The chain uses TRBV2 and TRBJ1-2; TRBD1 might be the D (6 bases). This CDR3 contains 14 residues. CDR1 and CDR2 from the germline V gene are SNHLY and FYNNEI. V lost 0 bases to trimming and J lost 4 bases, with 9 bases between them. CDR3 sequence (DNA): TGTGCCAGCAGTGAAGCGGACAGCATCTATGGCTACACCTTC. Amino acid sequence: CASSEADSIYGYTF.

The chain uses TRBV19 and TRBJ1-5, with D maybe TRBD1 (6 bases). CDR3 length: 16 residues. V lost 5 bases to trimming and J lost 4 bases, with 18 bases between them. In germline, CDR1 is LNHDA, CDR2 SQIVND (reference sequence). The CDR3 coding sequence is TGTGCCAGTAGTCACCAAACAGGGAATGGGAATCAGCCCCAGCATTTT. It specifies CASSHQTGNGNQPQHF.

This rearrangement joins TRBV4-2 to TRBJ2-1; D is possibly TRBD2 (7 bases). This CDR3 spans 15 amino acids. Trimming stripped 4 bases from V and 8 bases from J, with 18 bases between. Germline V gene data show CDR1 as LGHNA and CDR2 as YNFKEQ. CDR3 loop: CASSLETRGGDEQFF. The DNA for the CDR3 is TGTGCCAGCAGCCTCGAAACCAGGGGAGGGGATGAGCAGTTCTTC.

The genes are TRBV7-9 and TRBJ2-3, with 10 bases matching TRBD2. Germline V CDR1 and CDR2: SEHNR, FQNEAQ (reference sequence). The V segment lost 5 bases and the J segment 2 bases; nucleotides outside the gene matches: 10. This CDR3 is 17 amino acids long. The chain's CDR3 is CASSRTLAGGHTDTQYF. In nucleotides, the CDR3 is TGTGCCAGCAGCCGCACTTTAGCGGGGGGACACACAGATACGCAGTATTTT.

The V call is TRBV5-4, the J call TRBJ2-1; 10 nucleotides agree with TRBD1. V lost 5 bases to trimming and J lost 4 bases; unmatched junction nucleotides: 6. The CDR3 sequence is 15 residues long. Per germline, CDR1 SGHNT and CDR2 YYREEE (reference sequence). The CDR3: CASSSTGQGYNEQFF. The CDR3, as DNA: TGTGCCAGCAGTTCTACGGGACAGGGGTACAATGAGCAGTTCTTC.

This chain connects TRBV5-1 to TRBJ1-3; 7 bases agree with TRBD1. This CDR3 contains 14 residues. J gave up 11 bases and V 4 bases, and 12 bases lay outside the gene matches. Germline CDR1 SGHRS, CDR2 YFSETQ. CDR3 sequence: CASSQGQQLVPIYF. The CDR3 DNA follows: TGCGCCAGCAGCCAGGGACAGCAACTGGTGCCCATATATTTT. Filled out from reference TRBV5-1 and TRBJ1-3, the complete variable domain reads KAGVTQTPRYLIKTRGQQVTLSCSPISGHRSVSWYQQTPGQGLQFLFEYFSETQRNKGNFPGRFSGRQFSNSRSEMNVSTLELGDSALYLCASSQGQQLVPIYFGEGSWLTVV.

The gene calls are TRBV28 and TRBJ1-6; 8 nucleotides match TRBD1. The CDR3 is 13 amino acids. V lost 6 bases and J lost 7; bases outside the gene matches: 2. Germline CDR1 reads MDHEN; CDR2 reads SYDVKM. The CDR3 DNA reads as TGTGCCAGCAGAAGACAGGGGAATTCACCCCTCCACTTT. Translation gives CASRRQGNSPLHF.

The chain carries TRBV7-9 and TRBJ2-7, with D perhaps TRBD1 (6 bases). The V end lost 5 bases, the J end lost 6 bases, and 20 bases lay between the germline ends. CDR1 is SEHNR and CDR2 is FQNEAQ in the germline V gene (reference sequence). CDR3 length: 15 amino acids. In nucleotides, the CDR3 is TGTGCCAGCAGCGTCACGGGTCAGGGGTCCAGCGAGCAGTACTTC. Amino acids: CASSVTGQGSSEQYF. Together with reference TRBV7-9 and TRBJ2-7, the CDR3 gives the full variable domain: DTGVSQNPRHKITKRGQNVTFRCDPISEHNRLYWYRQTLGQGPEFLTYFQNEAQLEKSRLLSDRFSAERPKGSFSTLEIQRTEQGDSAMYLCASSVTGQGSSEQYFGPGTRLTVT.

V is TRBV13 and J is TRBJ1-6, with D unclear. Germline CDR1 and CDR2: PRHDT and FYEKMQ (reference sequence). The germline V and J ends were trimmed by 0 bases and 6 bases, with 6 bases remaining between them. CDR3 length: 14 amino acids. The CDR3 nucleotides read TGTGCCAGCAGCTTAGGACAGTCTAATTCACCCCTCCACTTT. Translation gives CASSLGQSNSPLHF.

The chain carries TRBV18 and TRBJ1-4, with 7 bases that match TRBD1. Germline CDR1 reads KGHSH; CDR2 reads LQKENI. CDR3 length: 17 residues. The junction had 9 bases not matched to a gene; V was cut back by 3 bases and J by 2 bases. CDR3: CASSPRPTDRTNEKLFF. The CDR3 DNA is TGTGCCAGCTCACCCAGGCCAACGGACAGGACTAATGAAAAACTGTTTTTT.

The gene calls are TRBV2 and TRBJ1-3; unclear D gene. V lost 7 bases, J lost 2 bases, and 9 bases lay in between. Germline V gives CDR1 SNHLY, CDR2 FYNNEI. This CDR3 spans 13 amino acids. Here the CDR3 reads CASTREAGNTIYF. CDR3 DNA: TGTGCCAGCACTCGGGAGGCTGGAAACACCATATATTTT. The variable domain in full, with the rest retrieved from reference TRBV2 and TRBJ1-3, is EPEVTQTPSHQVTQMGQEVILRCVPISNHLYFYWYRQILGQKVEFLVSFYNNEISEKSEIFDDQFSVERPDGSNFTLKIRSTKLEDSAMYFCASTREAGNTIYFGEGSWLTVV.

The chain combines TRBV2 with TRBJ2-5; no clear D. Germline CDR1 and CDR2: SNHLY and FYNNEI. V lost 4 bases and J 2 bases, leaving 8 bases between the germline ends. CDR3 length: 13 residues. CDR3 sequence (DNA): TGTGCCAGCAGTGCCTACGCGCAAGAGACCCAGTACTTC. Translated: CASSAYAQETQYF.

The rearrangement joins TRBV5-1 to TRBJ1-2; D perhaps matches TRBD1 (5 bases). The germline V gene has CDR1 SGHRS and CDR2 YFSETQ. The CDR3 is 16 residues long. V was clipped by 0 bases and J by 4 bases, with 16 bases between them. CDR3 coding DNA: TGCGCCAGCAGCTTGGGAGGGCGCTCCGGGGGCTATGGCTACACCTTC. It specifies CASSLGGRSGGYGYTF. The full variable domain, in which reference TRBV5-1 and TRBJ1-2 provide the parts outside the CDR3, is KAGVTQTPRYLIKTRGQQVTLSCSPISGHRSVSWYQQTPGQGLQFLFEYFSETQRNKGNFPGRFSGRQFSNSRSEMNVSTLELGDSALYLCASSLGGRSGGYGYTFGSGTRLTVV.

This clone turned up a few times. V usage is TRBV6-2 or TRBV6-3 and J usage is TRBJ2-3; the match to TRBD1 covers 7 bases. The CDR3 consists of 13 residues. From germline, CDR1 is MNHEY and CDR2 SVGEGT. The junction had 7 bases not matched to a gene; V was cut back by 5 bases and J by 8 bases. CDR3 sequence (DNA): TGTGCCAGCAGTCCCCCTTACAGGGGTACGCAGTATTTT. Encoded protein: CASSPPYRGTQYF.

This clone was detected a few times. The chain is built from TRBV29-1 and TRBJ1-1; D unresolved. V shed 7 bases and J shed 0 bases, with 15 bases lying between them. From germline, CDR1 is SQVTM and CDR2 ANQGSEA. CDR3 length: 14 residues. Here the CDR3 DNA reads TGCAGCGGGGAGTTAGACCTATTGAACACTGAAGCTTTCTTT. Amino acid sequence: CSGELDLLNTEAFF.

V and J are TRBV19 and TRBJ1-1; 7 positions agree with TRBD1. This CDR3 region has 13 residues. Germline CDR1 LNHDA, CDR2 SQIVND (reference sequence). V lost 6 bases and J lost 7; bases outside the gene matches: 8. The DNA for the CDR3 is TGTGCCAGTAGAGGACAGGCGAGGAGTGAAGCTTTCTTT. Encoded protein: CASRGQARSEAFF.

This rearrangement joins TRBV3-1 (or the pseudogene TRBV3-2) to TRBJ1-2, with a weak D call TRBD1 (5 bases). Germline-derived CDR1 and CDR2 are LGHDT and YNNKEL (reference sequence). Trimming left V 3 bases short and J 5 bases short, with 13 bases between. The CDR3 covers 14 residues. CDR3 nucleotides: TGTGCCAGCAGCCACCTTGACAGAATGTATGGCTACACCTTC. Amino acid sequence: CASSHLDRMYGYTF.

Details on this clone: Other DNA sequences in this sample translate to the same CDR3. The J gene is TRBJ2-5, the V gene TRBV18; the D is unclear. CDR3 length equals 13 residues. V lost 0 bases, J lost 3 bases, and 5 bases lay in between. Germline CDR1 and CDR2: KGHSH and LQKENI. The CDR3 region is CASSPPSEETQYF. CDR3 DNA: TGTGCCAGCTCACCACCGTCGGAAGAGACCCAGTACTTC.

The genes are TRBV5-4 and TRBJ1-2; D is ambiguous. Trimming took off 4 bases at V and 6 bases at J, with 16 bases between the two ends. The CDR3 covers 14 residues. Germline assignment: CDR1 SGHNT and CDR2 YYREEE (reference sequence). The CDR3 DNA reads TGTGCCAGCAGCGGAACCGGGTCGGGGAATGGCTACACCTTC. It encodes CASSGTGSGNGYTF.

The rearrangement joins TRBV6-5 to TRBJ1-2; D gene ambiguous. The CDR3 extends over 16 amino acids. Trimming left V 0 bases short and J 2 bases short, with 13 bases between. Germline-derived CDR1 and CDR2 are MNHEY and SVGAGI. The DNA of the CDR3 is TGTGCCAGCAGTTACTCGAGCGGTGTGGGGAACTATGGCTACACCTTC. It is translated as CASSYSSGVGNYGYTF.

The chain couples TRBV7-9 to TRBJ2-7; 8 bases align to TRBD1. CDR1 and CDR2 (germline): SEHNR, FQNEAQ (reference sequence). This CDR3 region has 13 residues. Trimming at V came to 10 bases and at J to 6 bases, leaving 11 bases not matched to a gene. CDR3 residues: CAISGQERSEQYF. The CDR3 coding sequence is TGTGCCATTTCGGGACAGGAGAGATCCGAGCAGTACTTC. The full variable domain, rest sourced from reference TRBV7-9 and TRBJ2-7, is DTGVSQNPRHKITKRGQNVTFRCDPISEHNRLYWYRQTLGQGPEFLTYFQNEAQLEKSRLLSDRFSAERPKGSFSTLEIQRTEQGDSAMYLCAISGQERSEQYFGPGTRLTVT.

This chain connects TRBV2 to TRBJ1-2; 9 nucleotides line up with TRBD1. V shed 5 bases, J shed 6 bases, and the junction held 7 bases outside the gene matches. CDR1 is SNHLY, CDR2 FYNNEI, per germline. The CDR3 is made up of 14 amino acids. CDR3 coding DNA: TGTGCCAGCAGTCTAGGGACAGGGAGAGATGGCTACACCTTC. Translation gives CASSLGTGRDGYTF.

This chain joins TRBV6-1 and TRBJ2-5; D may be TRBD2 (5 bases). V lost 2 bases to trimming and J lost 7 bases, with 23 bases between them. Germline V gene lookup returns CDR1 MNHNS and CDR2 SASEGT. CDR3 length equals 17 residues. CDR3 sequence (DNA): TGTGCCAGCAGTGAATTCACCCCTAGCTCCCTAACGGGGACCCAGTACTTC. It is translated as CASSEFTPSSLTGTQYF.

The V and J genes are TRBV1 and TRBJ1-6. TRBV1 is shown as a pseudogene. The CDR3 has 12 amino acids. The CDR3 sequence: CTSSQELSPLHF. Written as DNA, the CDR3 is TGCACCAGCAGCCAAGAGTTATCACCCCTCCACTTT.

V usage is TRBV11-2 and J usage is TRBJ2-3; 8 nucleotides match TRBD2. Germline V lookup: CDR1 SGHAT, CDR2 FQNNGV. Losses at the gene ends were 5 bases for V and 1 base for J; bases not matched to a gene: 14. This CDR3 region has 18 residues. CDR3: CASSPRYGGGYGTDTQYF. Here the CDR3 DNA reads TGTGCCAGCAGCCCCCGGTACGGCGGGGGGTACGGCACAGATACGCAGTATTTT.

The gene calls are TRBV5-4 and TRBJ2-3; 7 nucleotides align to TRBD2. CDR1 is SGHNT and CDR2 is YYREEE in the germline V gene (reference sequence). The CDR3 covers 14 residues. V was pared by 5 bases and J by 2 bases, with 5 bases of the junction left unmatched. This CDR3 is CASRPGLSTDTQYF. DNA of the CDR3: TGTGCCAGCAGGCCGGGACTATCCACAGATACGCAGTATTTT.